One sample yielded the 15 T cell receptor beta chains listed below, sequenced in a study of cytomegalovirus exposure and HLA in healthy donors. Researchers ran the PCR with 60 Vbeta and 13 Jbeta primers. Here immunoSEQ multiplex PCR was the method, and the copy in TCRdb shows in-frame clones only, minus some. Among 180,000 or so clones listed, 75% to 90% were seen once. The material sequenced was PBMCs. The receptor set was obtained from a woman aged 45-65 years in good health and CMV-seropositive.

The chain employs TRBV6-5 and TRBJ2-7; TRBD1 matches 7 bases. CDR3 size: 14 residues. Germline trimming cut 2 bases from V and 2 bases from J; bases unmatched to any gene: 3. CDR1 and CDR2 (germline): MNHEY, SVGAGI. The CDR3 loop is CASSYADRTYEQYF. The CDR3 region has the DNA TGTGCCAGCAGTTACGCGGACAGGACCTACGAGCAGTACTTC.

This chain joins TRBV7-2 and TRBJ2-7; tentative D call: TRBD2 (6 bases). Germline-derived CDR1 and CDR2 are SGHTA and FQGNSA. CDR3 length: 16 residues. The germline V and J ends were trimmed by 5 bases and 1 base, with 18 bases remaining between them. The DNA for the CDR3 is TGTGCCAGCAGCCCCCGGGGGTACGGTTCTTCCTACGAGCAGTACTTC. Translated: CASSPRGYGSSYEQYF.

The chain links TRBV4-3 to TRBJ1-6; tentative D call: TRBD1 (6 bases). Germline V CDR1 and CDR2: LGHNA, YSLEER. This CDR3 region has 14 residues. Trimming took 6 bases from V and 8 from J, leaving 14 bases between them. The CDR3, as DNA: TGCGCCAGCAGTCCAGACAGGAGTTATTCACCCCTCCACTTT. Its translation: CASSPDRSYSPLHF.

This rearrangement joins TRBV6-4 to TRBJ2-1; 9 bases are a match to TRBD1. The CDR3 is made up of 13 amino acids. Trimming took 4 bases from V and 10 from J; bases not matched to a gene: 5. Germline-derived CDR1 and CDR2 are MRHNA and SNTAGT. This chain's CDR3 is CASSVDRGYEQFF. The CDR3 nucleotides read TGTGCCAGCAGTGTCGACAGGGGGTACGAGCAGTTCTTC.

This clone was observed once. The chain carries TRBV10-3 and TRBJ1-5, with D possibly matching TRBD1 (6 bases). In germline, CDR1 is ENHRY, CDR2 SYGVKD. The ends were cut back, 10 bases at V and 4 bases at J, with 11 bases in the middle. This CDR3 has 12 amino acids. The CDR3 is CATAQGNQPQHF. The CDR3 region has the DNA TGTGCCACCGCTCAGGGGAATCAGCCCCAGCATTTT.

V is TRBV28 and J is TRBJ1-3; D remains unclear. V lost 8 bases, J lost 0 bases, and 8 bases lay in between. Germline CDR1 is MDHEN and CDR2 is SYDVKM. The CDR3 contains 13 residues. The CDR3: CASGAGSGNTIYF. For the CDR3, the DNA is TGTGCCAGCGGAGCGGGCTCTGGAAACACCATATATTTT.

This clone was recorded only once. The chain has TRBV5-1 and TRBJ2-3, with D tentatively TRBD2 (5 bases). The V gene lost 7 bases and the J gene lost 4 bases, with 19 bases spanning the gap. Germline CDR1 and CDR2: SGHRS and YFSETQ. The CDR3 runs to 15 residues. This chain's CDR3 is CASRRGSELADTQYF. CDR3 nucleotide sequence: TGCGCCAGCCGGAGAGGGTCCGAATTGGCAGATACGCAGTATTTT.

This chain connects TRBV29-1 to TRBJ2-3; tentatively, D is TRBD1 (6 bases). CDR3 length equals 12 residues. Germline CDR1 and CDR2: SQVTM and ANQGSEA. Between the trimmed V and J ends, which lost 3 bases and 4 bases, there was a span of 8 bases. CDR3 amino acids: CSVDGGADTQYF. The CDR3, as DNA: TGCAGCGTTGATGGGGGCGCAGATACGCAGTATTTT.

V usage is TRBV7-9 and J usage is TRBJ1-2, with TRBD1 matching 9 bases. There are 13 residues in the CDR3. The ends lost 1 base at V and 6 bases at J; junction bases unmatched: 0. Germline CDR1 is SEHNR and CDR2 is FQNEAQ (reference sequence). The CDR3 DNA is TGTGCCAGCAGCTTAGGGACAGGGGATGGCTACACCTTC. This codes for CASSLGTGDGYTF.

The chain has TRBV23-1 and TRBJ1-5, with D tentatively TRBD1 (6 bases). TRBV23-1 is classed as an ORF, of uncertain function. Between the trimmed V and J ends, which lost 11 bases and 5 bases, there was a span of 10 bases. This CDR3 spans 11 amino acids. The CDR3 loop is CAAEGDQPQHF. The CDR3 DNA reads as TGCGCCGCAGAGGGGGATCAGCCCCAGCATTTT.

The chain links TRBV27 to TRBJ1-5; 7 bases fit TRBD1. The CDR3 runs to 14 residues. Germline V gene data show CDR1 as MNHEY and CDR2 as SMNVEV (reference sequence). With V trimmed by 6 bases and J by 4 bases, 6 bases remained unmatched. Here the CDR3 reads CASSPRQGNQPQHF. The CDR3 nucleotides are TGTGCCAGCAGCCCCCGACAGGGAAATCAGCCCCAGCATTTT.

The CDR3 spells CASSKPGGQTDTQYF. CDR3 sequence (DNA): TGCGCCAGCAGTAAGCCGGGGGGGCAGACAGATACGCAGTATTTT. The chain recombines TRBV10-2 with TRBJ2-3, with 8 bases that match TRBD2. This CDR3 region has 15 residues. The V gene's germline CDR1 is WSHSY and CDR2 SAAADI. J lost 3 bases, V lost 5 bases, and 7 bases had no gene match.

The rearrangement links TRBV11-2 to TRBJ2-5; D might be TRBD2 (5 bases). Between the trimmed V and J ends, which lost 3 bases and 5 bases, there was a span of 10 bases. Germline values: CDR1 SGHAT, CDR2 FQNNGV. The length of the CDR3 is 13 residues. The CDR3 region is CASSLGGGETQYF. The DNA for the CDR3 is TGTGCCAGCAGCTTGGGTGGAGGCGAGACCCAGTACTTC.

As concerns this clone: Because it lacks the conserved phenylalanine or tryptophan at the end, this CDR3 is likely a read error. The V and J genes are TRBV2 and TRBJ2-7, with 9 positions matching TRBD2. Trimming cost V 8 bases and J 6 bases; bases outside gene matches: 8. This CDR3 comprises 13 residues. The germline V gene has CDR1 SNHLY and CDR2 FYNNEI. CDR3 sequence reads: CASGAGGRGEQYS. CDR3 nucleotides: TGTGCCAGCGGAGCGGGAGGCCGGGGCGAGCAGTACTCC.

In regard to this clone: The same CDR3 arises from other DNA sequences in this sample as well. The V and J genes are TRBV7-2 and TRBJ2-1; TRBD2 matches at 9 bases. After removal of 1 base from V and 3 bases from J, the junction contained 4 bases not matched to a gene. Germline CDR1 and CDR2: SGHTA and FQGNSA. The CDR3 length is 16 residues. The CDR3, as DNA: TGTGCCAGCAGCTTAGTGAGACTAGCGGTCTACAATGAGCAGTTCTTC. Protein product: CASSLVRLAVYNEQFF.